This T cell receptor (beta chain) was identified during a study of blood T cell repertoires in COVID-19. Study as a whole: Specimens from acute and convalescent COVID-19 originated in the United States, Italy and Spain. T cells, B-cell-depleted T cells, or PBMCs supplied cDNA or gDNA.

Authors' data handling: Amplified reference gene primers provided the basis for estimating nucleated cell counts. Produced via immunoSEQ multiplex PCR; TCRdb's table is partial and in-frame only. V and J calls and clone size are copied from that table; D and trimming were computed from the DNA. The sample has 50,000 to 70,000 clones; just over 85% are singletons. Between the trimmed V and J ends, which lost 0 bases and 9 bases, there was a span of 33 bases. The germline V gene encodes CDR1 LNHNV and CDR2 YYDKDF (reference sequence). The CDR3 is made up of 21 amino acids. Sample: peripheral blood. The chain is built from TRBV15 and TRBJ2-1, with D possibly matching TRBD1 (6 bases). The TCR comes from a man aged 50 or older with active COVID-19. The DNA for the CDR3 is TGTGCCACCAGCAGAGACGGCTCATGGACAGAGGAGAGTTATCAGGCGGGTGAGCAGTTCTTC. Translating gives CATSRDGSWTEESYQAGEQFF.